The 19 T cell receptor beta chains given below trace back to one sample, sequenced in a study of T cell responses to AZD1222 COVID-19 vaccine (dated by TCRdb to 2020 to 2023). The method was the immunoSEQ multiplex PCR assay. TCRdb re-hosts the immuneACCESS table, in-frame sequences only. Its copies lack some clones; in the studies checked, an unresolved V gene accounts for under half of them, and the cause for the rest is not known. The table for this sample lists fewer than 180,000 clones; 94% of them were counted only once. In total, the top ten clones hold roughly 1.3% of the sample. In light of the paper, this sample's time point label describes: baseline before first vaccination. The sample here was peripheral blood, taken on day 0 of AZD1222 vaccination. The source is an adult in good health.

The chain carries TRBV2 and TRBJ1-2; D is possibly TRBD1 (5 bases). The CDR3 covers 14 residues. Trimming shortened V by 7 bases and J by 4 bases, and 16 bases separated the two germline ends. Germline CDR1 reads SNHLY; CDR2 reads FYNNEI. CDR3 region: CASTGDRYFYGYTF. In DNA, the CDR3 is TGTGCCAGCACCGGGGACCGGTACTTCTATGGCTACACCTTC.

V usage is TRBV6-4 and J usage is TRBJ1-2; perhaps TRBD1 as D (6 bases). Germline CDR1 is MRHNA and CDR2 is SNTAGT. Trimming removed 2 bases from V and 5 bases from J, with 15 bases in between. The CDR3 contains 15 residues. CDR3 region: CASSDRREGGYGYTF. In DNA, the CDR3 is TGTGCCAGCAGTGACAGGAGGGAGGGGGGTTATGGCTACACCTTC.

This clone was picked up one time. The J gene is TRBJ2-5, the V gene TRBV30, with 12 bases aligning to TRBD2. J gave up 5 bases and V 0 bases, and 10 bases lay outside the gene matches. This CDR3 comprises 17 residues. Germline values: CDR1 GTSNPN, CDR2 SVGIG (reference sequence). The CDR3 sequence: CAWSVGSSGRAGETQYF. The DNA of the CDR3 is TGTGCCTGGAGTGTAGGGTCTAGCGGGAGGGCCGGGGAGACCCAGTACTTC.

The gene calls are TRBV10-1 and TRBJ2-5; 10 bases are a match to TRBD2. CDR1 and CDR2 (germline): WNHNN, SYGVQD (reference sequence). Germline trimming cut 10 bases from V and 4 bases from J; bases unmatched to any gene: 18. CDR3 length: 17 residues. CDR3 amino acids: CATEGIEREGPRETQYF. In DNA form, the CDR3 reads TGCGCCACCGAGGGTATCGAGCGGGAGGGCCCTCGAGAGACCCAGTACTTC.

In its sample, this clone was seen once. This chain connects TRBV19 to TRBJ1-3; the D is unclear. Germline V CDR1 and CDR2: LNHDA, SQIVND (reference sequence). Deletions cut 5 bases from V and 3 bases from J, with 11 bases between. The CDR3 is made up of 14 amino acids. DNA of the CDR3: TGTGCCAGTAGTCTATGGGATGGTGGAAACACCATATATTTT. This codes for CASSLWDGGNTIYF. Combining the CDR3 with reference TRBV19 and TRBJ1-3 gives the whole variable domain DGGITQSPKYLFRKEGQNVTLSCEQNLNHDAMYWYRQDPGQGLRLIYYSQIVNDFQKGDIAEGYSVSREKKESFPLTVTSAQKNPTAFYLCASSLWDGGNTIYFGEGSWLTVV.

The chain couples TRBV6-1 to TRBJ1-3, with D perhaps TRBD1 (5 bases). CDR3 size: 13 residues. Germline V gene lookup returns CDR1 MNHNS and CDR2 SASEGT. V was cut by 1 base and J by 8 bases, with 9 bases left in between. The CDR3 region has the DNA TGTGCCAGCAGTGAAGGTCTGGGGGACACCATATATTTT. Translated: CASSEGLGDTIYF.

The chain joins TRBV2 to TRBJ1-4, with D unresolved. Germline V lookup: CDR1 SNHLY, CDR2 FYNNEI. CDR3 length: 11 residues. Trimming left V 5 bases short and J 11 bases short, with 9 bases between. The CDR3 coding sequence is TGTGCCAGCAGTTCGACGTACAAACTGTTTTTT. This encodes CASSSTYKLFF.

This chain's CDR3 is CSARLAGRQETQYF. DNA for the CDR3: TGCAGCGCCCGACTAGCGGGGCGTCAAGAGACCCAGTACTTC. This sequence joins TRBV29-1 and TRBJ2-5; 11 bases align to TRBD2. The CDR3 spans 14 residues. Germline trimming cut 7 bases from V and 2 bases from J; bases unmatched to any gene: 6. Germline assignment: CDR1 SQVTM and CDR2 ANQGSEA.

The chain employs TRBV2 and TRBJ1-1; D is unresolved. CDR1 and CDR2 (germline): SNHLY, FYNNEI. The ends were cut back, 3 bases at V and 4 bases at J, with 9 bases in the middle. The CDR3 contains 13 residues. The DNA of the CDR3 is TGTGCCAGCAGTGAGGGGTTGGGCACTGAAGCTTTCTTT. Its translation is CASSEGLGTEAFF.

The chain uses TRBV12-3 or TRBV12-4 and TRBJ1-2; no clear D gene. The V end was cut by 2 bases, the J end by 3 bases, with 7 bases between. The CDR3 has 13 residues. For the CDR3, the DNA is TGTGCCAGCAGTTTACGGGGTGACTATGGCTACACCTTC. Protein product: CASSLRGDYGYTF.

This chain connects TRBV29-1 to TRBJ1-1; D is ambiguous. The germline V and J ends were trimmed by 4 bases and 2 bases, with 11 bases remaining between them. Per the germline V gene, CDR1 is SQVTM and CDR2 is ANQGSEA. The length of the CDR3 is 13 residues. The DNA of the CDR3 is TGCAGCGTTGTCAGGACGGAAAACACTGAAGCTTTCTTT. This translates into CSVVRTENTEAFF.

The chain recombines TRBV9 with TRBJ2-1, with D perhaps TRBD2 (5 bases). The ends were cut back, 0 bases at V and 1 base at J, with 5 bases in the middle. The CDR3 is made up of 14 amino acids. The V gene's germline CDR1 is SGDLS and CDR2 YYNGEE. In DNA, the CDR3 is TGTGCCAGCAGCGTAGCGGGGTCCTACAATGAGCAGTTCTTC. This codes for CASSVAGSYNEQFF.

The genes are TRBV4-1 and TRBJ1-2, with D unresolved. The CDR3 is 14 residues long. Trimming left V 2 bases short and J 5 bases short, with 12 bases between. Germline assignment: CDR1 MGHRA and CDR2 YSYEKL. The CDR3: CASSQLLLSYGYTF. DNA of the CDR3: TGCGCCAGCAGCCAACTCTTATTGTCTTATGGCTACACCTTC.

The V call is TRBV25-1, the J call TRBJ2-3; possibly TRBD2 for D (5 bases). The V gene lost 4 bases and the J gene lost 6 bases, with 14 bases spanning the gap. Germline CDR1 MGHDK, CDR2 SYGVNS. The CDR3 length is 14 residues. The CDR3 DNA reads as TGTGCCAGCAGTGGCTACCGCCCGGGGGATACGCAGTATTTT. It encodes CASSGYRPGDTQYF. Full variable domain (rest looked up from reference TRBV25-1 and TRBJ2-3): EADIYQTPRYLVIGTGKKITLECSQTMGHDKMYWYQQDPGMELHLIHYSYGVNSTEKGDLSSESTVSRIRTEHFPLTLESARPSHTSQYLCASSGYRPGDTQYFGPGTRLTVL.

The sample holds one count of this clone. J is TRBJ1-6 and V is TRBV18; unclear D gene. CDR3 size: 13 residues. Trimming stripped 3 bases from V and 14 bases from J, with 14 bases between. Per the germline V gene, CDR1 is KGHSH and CDR2 is LQKENI. In DNA form, the CDR3 reads TGTGCCAGCTCACCGGGTGACTCCCAAGCCCTCCACTTT. Translating gives CASSPGDSQALHF.

The chain couples TRBV7-9 to TRBJ2-1; D remains ambiguous. This CDR3 has 14 amino acids. V lost 5 bases, J lost 3 bases, and 11 bases lay in between. Germline V lookup: CDR1 SEHNR, CDR2 FQNEAQ (reference sequence). CDR3 region: CASSPGSVYNEQFF. CDR3 nucleotide sequence: TGTGCCAGCAGCCCTGGCTCAGTCTACAATGAGCAGTTCTTC.

J is TRBJ2-7 and V is TRBV18; D call uncertain. Trimming cost V 5 bases and J 5 bases, with 13 bases left between them. The CDR3 totals 13 residues. Germline V gene data show CDR1 as KGHSH and CDR2 as LQKENI. The CDR3 DNA reads as TGTGCCAGCTCATCCGACCTCATGGACGAGCAGTACGTC. This sequence encodes CASSSDLMDEQYV.

The chain couples TRBV18 to TRBJ1-1, with D uncertain. The CDR3 runs 15 residues. Germline lookup yields CDR1 KGHSH and CDR2 LQKENI. V lost 5 bases to trimming and J lost 4 bases, with 17 bases between them. The CDR3 loop reads CASSDNQVTTTEAFF. DNA for the CDR3: TGTGCCAGCTCAGACAATCAAGTCACGACCACTGAAGCTTTCTTT. The variable domain in full, with the rest retrieved from reference TRBV18 and TRBJ1-1, is NAGVMQNPRHLVRRRGQEARLRCSPMKGHSHVYWYRQLPEEGLKFMVYLQKENIIDESGMPKERFSAEFPKEGPSILRIQQVVRGDSAAYFCASSDNQVTTTEAFFGQGTRLTVV.

The chain joins TRBV5-1 to TRBJ2-2, with a tentative D call TRBD2 (6 bases). This CDR3 has 15 amino acids. The V end was cut by 2 bases, the J end by 3 bases, with 11 bases between. Germline V gene lookup returns CDR1 SGHRS and CDR2 YFSETQ. The CDR3 DNA reads TGCGCCAGCAGCTTTAGTAGCGGTTACACCGGGGAGCTGTTTTTT. Residues: CASSFSSGYTGELFF.